The rows below give T cell receptor beta chains drawn from one sample of a study of identical twins. MiXCR was run by TCRdb on the 5' RACE reads, yielding one entry per CDR3 protein. The repertoire holds hundreds of thousands of distinct CDR3 sequences, with roughly an eighth as singletons. The same data also went into a second study, on yellow fever vaccine responses in identical twins.

The sample was PBMCs. The receptors here all came from a woman aged 18 to 35 in good health. CDR3s include the opening cysteine and the closing phenylalanine or tryptophan. Clone size is stated in some rows and not others, as once, few, many or a class when expanded.

CDR3 protein,V gene,clone size,J gene
CASSQDRGRIADTQYF,TRBV3-1,few,TRBJ2-3
CASRPEDFQETQYF,TRBV2,few,TRBJ2-5
CASSLGGVGYEQYF,TRBV12-3/TRBV12-4,many,TRBJ2-7
CSARDTARTSKYNEQFF,TRBV20-1,.,TRBJ2-1
CASSRDIFQETQYF,TRBV27,few,TRBJ2-5
CASSGSAYSGNTIYF,TRBV9,.,TRBJ1-3
CSASYSTNGYTF,TRBV20-1,.,TRBJ1-2
CASSPGRRNQPQHF,TRBV12-3/TRBV12-4,.,TRBJ1-5
CASSADQGHRAFF,TRBV9,.,TRBJ1-1
CATSARSGNTIYF,TRBV24-1,few,TRBJ1-3
CASTLTSGGVNEQFF,TRBV3-1,.,TRBJ2-1
CASRPEAETQYF,TRBV3-1,.,TRBJ2-5
CASSFGTSDEQYF,TRBV2,many,TRBJ2-7
CASKDTGGDLANEKLFF,TRBV12-3/TRBV12-4,few,TRBJ1-4
CASSWGGATEAFF,TRBV12-3/TRBV12-4,few,TRBJ1-1
CASSSPTGLSGNTIYF,TRBV12-3/TRBV12-4,.,TRBJ1-3
CAISERGETQYF,TRBV10-3,many,TRBJ2-5
CASSQEVAGGRTDTQYF,TRBV4-1,.,TRBJ2-3
CASSLGVSGLLPAGKLFF,TRBV5-6,.,TRBJ2-2
CASSLEPPETQYF,TRBV5-5,few,TRBJ2-5
CAAYGAGDTDTQYF,TRBV5-1,.,TRBJ2-3
CASSTLGGVGTEAFF,TRBV18,few,TRBJ1-1
CASSLGAGGLGELFF,TRBV12-3/TRBV12-4,few,TRBJ2-2
CASSPGMRFGYTF,TRBV2,.,TRBJ1-2
CASSTGLAGGTYNEQFF,TRBV5-1,.,TRBJ2-1
CASSPGQGVYGYTF,TRBV12-3/TRBV12-4,many,TRBJ1-2
CASSPLSQKYNEQFF,TRBV18,many,TRBJ2-1
CAGGSGTGELFF,TRBV19,.,TRBJ2-2
CASSFLRGLDTQYF,TRBV7-9,.,TRBJ2-3
CASSKGGTLNYGYTF,TRBV11-3,.,TRBJ1-2
CASSFNGRAYEQYF,TRBV27,many,TRBJ2-7
CASSERVGLAGLAKNIQYF,TRBV11-2,.,TRBJ2-4
CASRGQPQETQYF,TRBV23-1,.,TRBJ2-5
CASSSWTSGGAFQNEQFF,TRBV28,few,TRBJ2-1
CASSRDPSSYEQYF,TRBV6-1,.,TRBJ2-7
CASSLDRMNTEAFF,TRBV7-6,many,TRBJ1-1
CSVLRAGELFF,TRBV29-1,.,TRBJ2-2
CASRDEVNSPLHF,TRBV2,.,TRBJ1-6
CASSHGDRFYRSSTF,TRBV4-1,.,TRBJ1-2
CASSFSQVPLNYGYTF,TRBV12-3/TRBV12-4,few,TRBJ1-2
CSGLRARGYTGELFF,TRBV29-1,many,TRBJ2-2
CASSPYLQGLETQYF,TRBV11-2,.,TRBJ2-5
CASSLSWRDTQYF,TRBV7-2,.,TRBJ2-3
CSANSGMFQPQHF,TRBV20-1,many,TRBJ1-5
CASSPDEGRPGGTQYF,TRBV7-9,.,TRBJ2-5
CASSLSDSGGGEQFF,TRBV4-1,many,TRBJ2-1
CASSFRVSGANVLTF,TRBV12-3/TRBV12-4,.,TRBJ2-6
CASSPDATGSYNEQFF,TRBV11-3,.,TRBJ2-1
CASSLPEGGTDTQYF,TRBV28,few,TRBJ2-3
CASSGPGTSTTHQETQYF,TRBV28,.,TRBJ2-5
CASSLDGTQETQYF,TRBV5-1,many,TRBJ2-5
CASSTGEGIDEQFF,TRBV5-5,.,TRBJ2-1
CSVRGGQALETQYF,TRBV29-1,.,TRBJ2-5